This T cell receptor beta chain was retrieved from a study of T cell clonotyping in hematopoietic cell transplantation. Findings and limits, study-wide: Few recipient clonotypes overlapped donors; over 95% were de novo at given depth. Broader posttransplant TCR repertoire diversity was predicted by graft donor and pretransplant recipient Inverse Simpson Index values.

Assay: immunoSEQ multiplex PCR; the TCRdb copy retains only in-frame clones and omits some. The sample contains around 25,000 clones, under 97% of which appear only once. This CDR3 comprises 14 residues. Per the germline V gene, CDR1 is SNHLY and CDR2 is FYNNEI. The ends were cut back, 4 bases at V and 1 base at J, with 10 bases in the middle. As to this clone: The antigen is unknown.

Sample: peripheral blood mononuclear cells. The V gene is TRBV2, the J gene TRBJ2-5; the D is unclear. This receptor was obtained from a man aged 45-65 years in good health. Some clones in this sample may be carry-over from other donors' samples. CDR3 nucleotides: TGTGCCAGCAGTGGAGGAGCGCCCCAAGAGACCCAGTACTTC. Translating it yields CASSGGAPQETQYF.